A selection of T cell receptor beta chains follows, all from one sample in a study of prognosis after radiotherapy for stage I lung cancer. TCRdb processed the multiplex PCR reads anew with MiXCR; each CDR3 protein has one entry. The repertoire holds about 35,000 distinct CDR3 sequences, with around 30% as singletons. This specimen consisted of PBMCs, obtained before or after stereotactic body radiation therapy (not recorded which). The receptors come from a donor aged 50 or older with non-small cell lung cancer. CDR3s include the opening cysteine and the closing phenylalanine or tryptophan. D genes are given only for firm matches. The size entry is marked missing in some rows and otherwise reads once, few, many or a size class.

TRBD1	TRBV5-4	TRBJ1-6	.	CASSGDRENSPLHF	TGTGCCAGCAGCGGGGACAGGGAAAATTCACCCCTCCACTTT
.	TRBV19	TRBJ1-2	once	CATRDREYYGYTF	TGTGCCACCCGGGACCGAGAATACTATGGCTACACCTTC
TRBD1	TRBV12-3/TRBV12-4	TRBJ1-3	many	CASSRQTGTGNTIYF	TGTGCCAGCAGTCGTCAGACAGGGACTGGAAACACCATATATTTT
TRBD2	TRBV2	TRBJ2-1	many	CASSATSGSHAAGEYNEQFF	TGTGCCAGCAGTGCAACCTCAGGATCCCATGCAGCGGGGGAGTACAATGAGCAGTTCTTC
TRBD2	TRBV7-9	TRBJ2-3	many	CASSLARGDTQYF	TGTGCCAGCAGCTTAGCGCGGGGGGATACGCAGTATTTT
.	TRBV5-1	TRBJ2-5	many	CASSLGSPPVGETQYF	TGCGCCAGCAGCTTGGGTTCACCCCCCGTTGGGGAGACCCAGTACTTC
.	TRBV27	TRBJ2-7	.	CASSSYSVRTEQYF	TGTGCCAGCAGTTCGTACTCAGTGCGTACCGAGCAGTACTTC
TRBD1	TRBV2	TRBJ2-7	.	CASSEEWTGAYAHYF	TGTGCCAGCAGTGAAGAATGGACAGGGGCTTACGCGCATTACTTC
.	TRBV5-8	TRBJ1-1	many	CASSLEENTEAFF	TGTGCCAGCAGCTTGGAGGAGAACACTGAAGCTTTCTTT
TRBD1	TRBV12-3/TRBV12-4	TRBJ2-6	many	CASSLTRGLSLSGANVLTF	TGTGCCAGCAGTTTAACGAGGGGGCTTTCCCTTTCTGGGGCCAACGTCCTGACTTTC
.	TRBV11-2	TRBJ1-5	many	CASSLDSSNQPQHF	TGTGCCAGCAGCTTAGACAGCTCCAATCAGCCCCAGCATTTT
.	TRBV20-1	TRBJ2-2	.	CSAMQGSIGELFF	TGCAGTGCCATGCAGGGTAGCATCGGGGAGCTGTTTTTT
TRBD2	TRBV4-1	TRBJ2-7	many	CASSQRLAGGSYEQYF	TGCGCCAGCAGCCAACGACTAGCGGGGGGCTCCTACGAGCAGTACTTC
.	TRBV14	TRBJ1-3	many	CASSQDSREWNTIYF	TGTGCCAGCAGCCAAGATTCCAGGGAGTGGAACACCATATATTTT
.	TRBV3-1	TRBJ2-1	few	CASSQGEGGVGNEQFF	TGTGCCAGCAGCCAAGGGGAGGGGGGGGTGGGGAATGAGCAGTTCTTC
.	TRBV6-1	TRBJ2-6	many	CASSRTISGANVLTF	TGTGCCAGCAGCCGGACAATATCTGGGGCCAACGTCCTGACTTTC
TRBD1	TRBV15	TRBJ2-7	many	CATSREVQGEQYF	TGTGCCACCAGCAGAGAGGTACAGGGGGAGCAGTACTTC
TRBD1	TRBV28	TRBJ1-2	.	CASQQGNRGYTF	TGTGCCAGCCAACAGGGGAATAGAGGCTACACCTTC
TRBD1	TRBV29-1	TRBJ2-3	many	CSHPGQGGTDTQYF	TGCAGCCACCCGGGACAGGGGGGCACAGATACGCAGTATTTT
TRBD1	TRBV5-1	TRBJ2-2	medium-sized	CASSLVDRVTGELFF	TGCGCCAGCAGCTTGGTGGACAGGGTGACCGGGGAGCTGTTTTTT
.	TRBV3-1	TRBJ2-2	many	CASSPYLTGELFF	TGTGCCAGCAGCCCTTATCTCACCGGGGAGCTGTTTTTT
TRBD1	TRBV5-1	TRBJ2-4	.	CASSISGTGQGLAPQYF	TGCGCCAGCAGCATTTCGGGGACAGGTCAGGGGCTAGCGCCTCAGTACTTC
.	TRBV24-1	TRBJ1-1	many	CATNFGTEAFF	TGTGCCACCAATTTCGGAACTGAAGCTTTCTTT
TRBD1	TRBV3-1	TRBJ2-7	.	CAISRGTGSYDQYF	TGTGCCATCAGCCGTGGGACAGGGTCCTACGATCAGTACTTC
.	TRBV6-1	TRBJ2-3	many	CASSELFGGGGRTDTQYF	TGTGCCAGCAGTGAACTTTTCGGGGGAGGGGGTCGCACAGATACGCAGTATTTT
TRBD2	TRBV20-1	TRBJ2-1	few	CSARPVSGNEQFF	TGCAGTGCTAGACCGGTTAGCGGGAATGAGCAGTTCTTC
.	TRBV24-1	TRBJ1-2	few	CATSDYLHGYTF	TGTGCCACCAGTGATTACCTCCATGGCTACACCTTC
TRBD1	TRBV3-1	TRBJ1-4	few	CASSQTGTGGVKLLF	TGTGCCAGCAGCCAAACTGGGACAGGGGGGGTAAAACTGCTTTTT
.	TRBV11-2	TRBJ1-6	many	CASSLSPLLNNSPLHF	TGTGCCAGCAGCCTGTCCCCCCTCTTAAATAATTCACCCCTCCACTTT
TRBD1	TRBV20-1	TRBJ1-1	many	CSARDWTGGNTEAFF	TGCAGTGCTAGAGATTGGACAGGGGGAAACACTGAAGCTTTCTTT
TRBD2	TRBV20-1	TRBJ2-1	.	CSAALTSGVNEQFF	TGCAGTGCCGCGTTGACTAGCGGGGTGAATGAGCAGTTCTTC
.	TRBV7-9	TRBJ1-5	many	CASSPHAGDQPQHF	TGTGCCAGCAGCCCCCACGCAGGGGATCAGCCCCAGCATTTT
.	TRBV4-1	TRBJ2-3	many	CASSQGKPTDTQYF	TGCGCCAGCAGCCAGGGAAAACCCACAGATACGCAGTATTTT
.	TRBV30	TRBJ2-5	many	CAWTLDRFGGTQYF	TGTGCCTGGACCCTGGACAGGTTCGGGGGGACCCAGTACTTC
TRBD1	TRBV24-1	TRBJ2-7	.	CATSDSLHPDRDGHEQYF	TGTGCCACCAGTGATTCTTTACACCCGGACAGGGACGGCCACGAGCAGTACTTC
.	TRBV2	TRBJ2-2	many	CASTPDGTNTGELFF	TGTGCCAGCACCCCGGACGGGACGAACACCGGGGAGCTGTTTTTT
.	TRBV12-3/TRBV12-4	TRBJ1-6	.	CASSPHGTYNSPLHF	TGTGCCAGCAGTCCCCATGGGACTTATAATTCACCCCTCCACTTT
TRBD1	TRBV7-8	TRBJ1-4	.	CASSPTGNRKLFF	TGTGCCAGCAGCCCGACAGGGAACCGAAAACTGTTTTTT
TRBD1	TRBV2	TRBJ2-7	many	CASRSGTGAYEQYF	TGTGCCAGCAGATCCGGGACAGGAGCCTACGAGCAGTACTTC
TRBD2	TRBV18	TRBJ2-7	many	CASSPGTKRYEQYF	TGTGCCAGCTCACCCGGGACTAAACGCTACGAGCAGTACTTC
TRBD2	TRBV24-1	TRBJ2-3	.	CATSDSGGPGDTQYF	TGTGCCACCAGTGATTCGGGAGGGCCTGGAGATACGCAGTATTTT
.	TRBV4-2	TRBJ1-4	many	CASSPPPNRAEEKLFF	TGTGCCAGCAGCCCCCCCCCGAACAGGGCTGAGGAAAAACTGTTTTTT
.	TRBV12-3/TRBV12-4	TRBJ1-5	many	CASSLRSMAGRNQPQHF	TGTGCCAGCAGTTTACGGTCCATGGCAGGGCGCAATCAGCCCCAGCATTTT
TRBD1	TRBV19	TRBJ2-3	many	CASSIGTVYTDTQYF	TGTGCCAGTAGTATCGGGACAGTATACACAGATACGCAGTATTTT
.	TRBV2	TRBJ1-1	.	CASSEATAAEAFF	TGTGCCAGCAGTGAAGCGACGGCGGCTGAAGCTTTCTTT
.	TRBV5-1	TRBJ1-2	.	CASSPRGPIDGYTF	TGCGCCAGCAGCCCACGGGGGCCTATAGATGGCTACACCTTC